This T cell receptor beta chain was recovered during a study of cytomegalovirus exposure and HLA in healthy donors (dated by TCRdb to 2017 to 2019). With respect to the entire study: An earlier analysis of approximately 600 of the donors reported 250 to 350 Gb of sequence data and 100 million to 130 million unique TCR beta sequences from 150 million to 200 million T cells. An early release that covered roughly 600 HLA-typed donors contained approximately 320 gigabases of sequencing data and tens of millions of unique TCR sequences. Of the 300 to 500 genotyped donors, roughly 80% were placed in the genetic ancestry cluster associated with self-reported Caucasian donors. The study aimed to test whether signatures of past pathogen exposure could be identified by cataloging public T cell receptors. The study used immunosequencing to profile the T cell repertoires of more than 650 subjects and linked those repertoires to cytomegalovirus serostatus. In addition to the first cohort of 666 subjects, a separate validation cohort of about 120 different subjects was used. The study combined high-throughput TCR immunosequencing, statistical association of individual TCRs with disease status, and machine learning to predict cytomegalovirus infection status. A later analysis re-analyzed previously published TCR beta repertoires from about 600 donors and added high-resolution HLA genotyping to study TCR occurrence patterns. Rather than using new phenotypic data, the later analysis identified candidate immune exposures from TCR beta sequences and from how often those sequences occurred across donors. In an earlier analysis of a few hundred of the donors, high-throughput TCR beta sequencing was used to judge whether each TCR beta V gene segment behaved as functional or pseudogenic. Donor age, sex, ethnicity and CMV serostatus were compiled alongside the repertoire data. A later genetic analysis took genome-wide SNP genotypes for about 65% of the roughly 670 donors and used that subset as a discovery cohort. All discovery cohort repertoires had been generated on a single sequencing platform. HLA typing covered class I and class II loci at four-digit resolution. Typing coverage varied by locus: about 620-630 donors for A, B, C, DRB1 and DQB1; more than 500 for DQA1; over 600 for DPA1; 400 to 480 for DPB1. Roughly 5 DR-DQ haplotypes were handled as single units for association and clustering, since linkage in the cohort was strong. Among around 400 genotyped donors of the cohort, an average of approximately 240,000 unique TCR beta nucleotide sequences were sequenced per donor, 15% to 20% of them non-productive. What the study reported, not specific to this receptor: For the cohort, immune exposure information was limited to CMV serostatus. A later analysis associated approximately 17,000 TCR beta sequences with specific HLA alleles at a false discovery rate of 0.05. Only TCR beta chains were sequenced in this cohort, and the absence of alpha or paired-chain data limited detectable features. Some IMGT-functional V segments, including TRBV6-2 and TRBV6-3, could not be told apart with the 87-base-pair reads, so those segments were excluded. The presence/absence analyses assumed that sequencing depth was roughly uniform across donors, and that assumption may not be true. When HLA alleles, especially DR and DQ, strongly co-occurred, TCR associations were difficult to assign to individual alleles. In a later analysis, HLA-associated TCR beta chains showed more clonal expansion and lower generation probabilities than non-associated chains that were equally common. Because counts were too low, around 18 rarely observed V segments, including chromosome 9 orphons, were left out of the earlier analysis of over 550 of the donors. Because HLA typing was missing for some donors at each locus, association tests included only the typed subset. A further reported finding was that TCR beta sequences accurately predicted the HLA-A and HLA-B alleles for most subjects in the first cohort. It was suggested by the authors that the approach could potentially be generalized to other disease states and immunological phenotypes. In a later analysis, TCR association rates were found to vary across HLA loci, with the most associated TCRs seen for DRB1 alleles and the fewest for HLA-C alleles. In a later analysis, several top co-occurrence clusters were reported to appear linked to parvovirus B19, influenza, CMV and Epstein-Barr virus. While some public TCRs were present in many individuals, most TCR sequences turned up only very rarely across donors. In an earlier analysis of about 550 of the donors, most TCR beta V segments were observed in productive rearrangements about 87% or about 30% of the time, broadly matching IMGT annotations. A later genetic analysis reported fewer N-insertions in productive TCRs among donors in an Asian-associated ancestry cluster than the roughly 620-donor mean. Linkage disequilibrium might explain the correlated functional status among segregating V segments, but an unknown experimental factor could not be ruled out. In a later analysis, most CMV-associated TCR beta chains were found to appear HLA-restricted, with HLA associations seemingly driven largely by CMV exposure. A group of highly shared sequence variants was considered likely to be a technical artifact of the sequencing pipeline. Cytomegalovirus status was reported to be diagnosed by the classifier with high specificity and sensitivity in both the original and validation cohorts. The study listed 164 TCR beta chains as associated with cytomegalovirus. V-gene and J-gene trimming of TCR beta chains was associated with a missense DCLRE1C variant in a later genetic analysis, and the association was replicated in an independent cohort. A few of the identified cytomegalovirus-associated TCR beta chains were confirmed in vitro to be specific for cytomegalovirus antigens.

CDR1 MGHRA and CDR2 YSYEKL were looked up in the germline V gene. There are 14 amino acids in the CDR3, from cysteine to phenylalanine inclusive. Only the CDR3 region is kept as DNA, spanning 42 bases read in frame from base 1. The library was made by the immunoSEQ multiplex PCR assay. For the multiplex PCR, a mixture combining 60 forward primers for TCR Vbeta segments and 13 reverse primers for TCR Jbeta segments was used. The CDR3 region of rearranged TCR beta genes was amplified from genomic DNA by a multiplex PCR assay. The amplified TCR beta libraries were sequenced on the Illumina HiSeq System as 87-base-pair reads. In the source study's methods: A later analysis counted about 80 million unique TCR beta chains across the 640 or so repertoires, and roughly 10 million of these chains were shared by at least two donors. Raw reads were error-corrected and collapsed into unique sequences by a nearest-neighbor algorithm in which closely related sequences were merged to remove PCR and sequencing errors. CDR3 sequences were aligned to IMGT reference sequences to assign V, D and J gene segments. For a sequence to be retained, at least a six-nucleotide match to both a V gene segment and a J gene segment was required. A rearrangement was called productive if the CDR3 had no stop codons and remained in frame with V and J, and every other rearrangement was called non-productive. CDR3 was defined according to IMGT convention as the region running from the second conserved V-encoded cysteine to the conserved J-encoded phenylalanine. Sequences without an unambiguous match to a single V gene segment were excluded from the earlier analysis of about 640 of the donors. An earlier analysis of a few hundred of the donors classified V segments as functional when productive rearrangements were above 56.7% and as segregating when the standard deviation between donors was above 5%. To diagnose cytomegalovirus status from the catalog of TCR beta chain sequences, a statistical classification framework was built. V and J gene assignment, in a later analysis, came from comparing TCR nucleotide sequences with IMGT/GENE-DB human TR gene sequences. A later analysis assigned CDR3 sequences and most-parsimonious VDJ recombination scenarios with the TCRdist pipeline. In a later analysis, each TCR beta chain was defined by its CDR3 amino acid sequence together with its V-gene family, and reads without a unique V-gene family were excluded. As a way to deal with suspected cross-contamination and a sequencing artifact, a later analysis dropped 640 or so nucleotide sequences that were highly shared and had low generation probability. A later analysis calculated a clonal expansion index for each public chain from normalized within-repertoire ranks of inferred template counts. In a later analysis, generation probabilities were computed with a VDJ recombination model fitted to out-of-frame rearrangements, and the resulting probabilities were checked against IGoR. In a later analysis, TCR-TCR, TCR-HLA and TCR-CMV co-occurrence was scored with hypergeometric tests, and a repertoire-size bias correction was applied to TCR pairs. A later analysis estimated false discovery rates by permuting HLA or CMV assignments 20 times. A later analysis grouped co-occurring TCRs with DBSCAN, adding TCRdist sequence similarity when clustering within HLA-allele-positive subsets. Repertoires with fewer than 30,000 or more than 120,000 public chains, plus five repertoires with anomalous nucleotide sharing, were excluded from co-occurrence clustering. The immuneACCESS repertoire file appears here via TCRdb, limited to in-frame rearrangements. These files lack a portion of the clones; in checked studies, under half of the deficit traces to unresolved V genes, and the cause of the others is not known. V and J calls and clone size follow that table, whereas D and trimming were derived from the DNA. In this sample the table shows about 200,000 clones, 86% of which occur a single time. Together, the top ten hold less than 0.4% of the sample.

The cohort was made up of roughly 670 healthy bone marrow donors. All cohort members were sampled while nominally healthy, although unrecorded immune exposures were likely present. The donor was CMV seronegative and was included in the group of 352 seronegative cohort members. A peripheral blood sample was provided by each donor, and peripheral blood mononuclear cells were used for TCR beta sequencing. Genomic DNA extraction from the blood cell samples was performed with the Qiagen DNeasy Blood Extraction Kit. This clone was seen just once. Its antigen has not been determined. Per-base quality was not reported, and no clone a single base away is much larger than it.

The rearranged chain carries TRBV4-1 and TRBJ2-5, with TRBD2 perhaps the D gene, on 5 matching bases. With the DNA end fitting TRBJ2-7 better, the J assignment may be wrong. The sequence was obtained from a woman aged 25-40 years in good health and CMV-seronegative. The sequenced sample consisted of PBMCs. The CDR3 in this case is CASSPTPGNYEQYF. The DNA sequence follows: TGCGCCAGCAGCCCGACGCCGGGGAACTACGAGCAGTACTTC.